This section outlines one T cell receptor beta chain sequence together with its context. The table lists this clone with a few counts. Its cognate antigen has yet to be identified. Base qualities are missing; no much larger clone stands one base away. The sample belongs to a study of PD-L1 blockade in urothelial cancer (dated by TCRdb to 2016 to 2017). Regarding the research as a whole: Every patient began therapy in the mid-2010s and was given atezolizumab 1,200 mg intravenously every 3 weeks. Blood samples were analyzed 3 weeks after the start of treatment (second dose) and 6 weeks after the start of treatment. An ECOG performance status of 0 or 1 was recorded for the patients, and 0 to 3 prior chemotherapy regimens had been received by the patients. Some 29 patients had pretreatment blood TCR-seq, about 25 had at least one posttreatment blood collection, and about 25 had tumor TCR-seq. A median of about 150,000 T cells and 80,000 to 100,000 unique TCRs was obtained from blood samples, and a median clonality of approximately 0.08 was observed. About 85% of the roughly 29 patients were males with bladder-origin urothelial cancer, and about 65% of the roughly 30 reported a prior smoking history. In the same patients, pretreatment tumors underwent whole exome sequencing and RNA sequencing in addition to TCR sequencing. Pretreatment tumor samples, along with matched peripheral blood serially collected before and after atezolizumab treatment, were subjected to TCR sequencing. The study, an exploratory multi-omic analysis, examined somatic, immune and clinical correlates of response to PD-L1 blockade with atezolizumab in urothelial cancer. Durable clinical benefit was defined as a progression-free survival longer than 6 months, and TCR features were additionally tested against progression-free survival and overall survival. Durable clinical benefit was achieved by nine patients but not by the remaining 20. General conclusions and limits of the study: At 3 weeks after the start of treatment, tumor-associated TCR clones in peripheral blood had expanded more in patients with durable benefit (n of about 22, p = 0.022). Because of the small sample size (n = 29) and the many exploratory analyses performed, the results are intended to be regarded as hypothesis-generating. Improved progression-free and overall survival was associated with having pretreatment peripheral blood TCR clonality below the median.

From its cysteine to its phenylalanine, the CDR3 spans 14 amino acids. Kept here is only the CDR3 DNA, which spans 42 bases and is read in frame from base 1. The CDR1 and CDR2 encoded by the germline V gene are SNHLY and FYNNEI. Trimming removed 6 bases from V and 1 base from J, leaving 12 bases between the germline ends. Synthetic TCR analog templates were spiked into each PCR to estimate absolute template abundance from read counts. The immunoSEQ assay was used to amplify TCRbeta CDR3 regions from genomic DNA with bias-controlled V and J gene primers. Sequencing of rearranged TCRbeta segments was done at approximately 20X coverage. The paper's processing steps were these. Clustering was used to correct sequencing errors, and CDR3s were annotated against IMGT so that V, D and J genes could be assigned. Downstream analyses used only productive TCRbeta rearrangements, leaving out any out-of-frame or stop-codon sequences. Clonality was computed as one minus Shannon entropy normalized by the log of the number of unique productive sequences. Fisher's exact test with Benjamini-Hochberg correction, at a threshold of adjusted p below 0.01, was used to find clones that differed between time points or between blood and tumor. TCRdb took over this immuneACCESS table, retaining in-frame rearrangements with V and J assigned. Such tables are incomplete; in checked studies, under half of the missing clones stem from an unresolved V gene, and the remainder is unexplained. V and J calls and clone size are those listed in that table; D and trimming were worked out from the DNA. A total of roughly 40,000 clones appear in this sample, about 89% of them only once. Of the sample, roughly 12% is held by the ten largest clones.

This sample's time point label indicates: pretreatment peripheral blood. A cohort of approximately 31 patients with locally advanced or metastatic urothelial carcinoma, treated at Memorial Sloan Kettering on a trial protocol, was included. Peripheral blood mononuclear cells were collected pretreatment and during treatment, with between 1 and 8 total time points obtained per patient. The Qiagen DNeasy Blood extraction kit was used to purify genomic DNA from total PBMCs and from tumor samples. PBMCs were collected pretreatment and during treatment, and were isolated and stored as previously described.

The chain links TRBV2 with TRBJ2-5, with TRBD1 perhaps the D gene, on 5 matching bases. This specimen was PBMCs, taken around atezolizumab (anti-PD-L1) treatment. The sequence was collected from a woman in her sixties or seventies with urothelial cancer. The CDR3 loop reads CASRAPGIQETQYF. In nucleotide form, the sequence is TGTGCCAGCAGGGCCCCAGGGATCCAAGAGACCCAGTACTTC.